Each of the 9 T cell receptor beta chains below was sequenced from the same sample in a study of cytomegalovirus exposure and HLA in healthy donors. 60 Vbeta and 13 Jbeta primers were used in PCR. Using immunoSEQ multiplex PCR, the repertoire was profiled, and TCRdb retains in-frame clones only, with some absent. This sample has 100,000 to 150,000 clones, with about 82% found just once. The sample was PBMCs. Receptors were obtained from a boy under 18 in good health and CMV-seronegative.

The rearrangement joins TRBV9 to TRBJ1-2; D is unresolved. Trimming removed 1 base from V and 5 bases from J, with 3 bases in between. This CDR3 spans 11 amino acids. CDR1 is SGDLS and CDR2 is YYNGEE in the germline V gene. The CDR3 DNA sequence: TGTGCCAGCAGCGTACATTATGGCTACACCTTC. Protein product: CASSVHYGYTF.

The chain joins TRBV19 to TRBJ1-2; TRBD1 agrees at 8 bases. Looked up from germline, CDR1 is LNHDA and CDR2 is SQIVND (reference sequence). The length of the CDR3 is 15 residues. J was trimmed by 0 bases and V by 6 bases; bases with no gene match: 6. The CDR3 here is CASSPNRGSNYGYTF. CDR3 nucleotide sequence: TGTGCCAGTAGCCCCAACAGGGGGTCTAACTATGGCTACACCTTC.

The CDR3 reads CASSSPGTNQPQHF. CDR3 nucleotide sequence: TGTGCCAGCAGTTCCCCCGGGACAAATCAGCCCCAGCATTTT. This chain uses TRBV6-5 with TRBJ1-5, with a possible D match to TRBD1 (6 bases). The ends were cut back, 4 bases at V and 4 bases at J, with 11 bases in the middle. The CDR3 is made up of 14 amino acids. Germline CDR1 reads MNHEY; CDR2 reads SVGAGI.

The chain links TRBV10-2 to TRBJ1-2; D is ambiguous. Germline CDR1 WSHSY, CDR2 SAAADI. Trimming cost V 10 bases and J 4 bases, with 16 bases left between them. The length of the CDR3 is 13 residues. CDR3 DNA: TGCGCCACTCAGAAAGAACCGGGCTATGGCTACACCTTC. This gives the protein CATQKEPGYGYTF.

This clone turned up a few times. This chain uses TRBV6-5 with TRBJ1-5; D uncertain. The germline gives CDR1 MNHEY, CDR2 SVGAGI. Trimming removed 0 bases from V and 7 bases from J, with 7 bases in between. CDR3 length equals 13 residues. The CDR3: CASSYSSRQPQHF. CDR3 bases: TGTGCCAGCAGTTACTCCTCGAGACAGCCCCAGCATTTT.

The V call is TRBV11-3, the J call TRBJ2-1, with 12 bases aligning to TRBD2. J gave up 7 bases and V 3 bases, and 4 bases lay outside the gene matches. CDR3 length equals 15 residues. Germline CDR1 SGHNT, CDR2 YENEEA. Here the CDR3 DNA reads TGTGCCAGCAGCTTCTCGCTAGCGGGAGGGAATGAGCAGTTCTTC. Protein sequence: CASSFSLAGGNEQFF. The variable domain in full, with the rest retrieved from reference TRBV11-3 and TRBJ2-1, is EAGVVQSPRYKIIEKKQPVAFWCNPISGHNTLYWYLQNLGQGPELLIRYENEEAVDDSQLPKDRFSAERLKGVDSTLKIQPAELGDSAVYLCASSFSLAGGNEQFFGPGTRLTVL.

The rearrangement uses TRBV10-3 and TRBJ1-1, with D unclear. Germline lookup yields CDR1 ENHRY and CDR2 SYGVKD. V was trimmed by 6 bases and J by 7 bases, leaving 9 bases between them. The CDR3 is 11 amino acids. The CDR3 reads CAIRVEFEAFF. CDR3 nucleotides: TGTGCCATCAGAGTGGAGTTTGAAGCTTTCTTT.

The rearrangement uses TRBV30 and TRBJ2-7; possible D gene TRBD1, 5 bases. The ends were cut back, 2 bases at V and 0 bases at J, with 8 bases in the middle. Germline CDR1 reads GTSNPN; CDR2 reads SVGIG (reference sequence). The length of the CDR3 is 13 residues. Written as DNA, the CDR3 is TGTGCCTGGAGTAAGGGGATCTCCTACGAGCAGTACTTC. This gives the protein CAWSKGISYEQYF.

This sequence joins TRBV10-3 and TRBJ1-1; 8 bases are shared with TRBD1. The CDR3 sequence is 15 residues long. Per the germline V gene, CDR1 is ENHRY and CDR2 is SYGVKD. Unmatched junction bases numbered 14, after V lost 11 bases and J lost 3 bases. The CDR3 DNA reads TGTGCCTCTCAAAAAGACCCGGACAGGGACACTGAAGCTTTCTTT. Its translation: CASQKDPDRDTEAFF.